The source of this TCR beta chain is a study of cytomegalovirus exposure and HLA in healthy donors. In regard to this clone: Its cognate antigen is unknown. The germline gene is not matched at one end of the junction; a read error may be the cause.

Both 60 Vbeta primers and 13 Jbeta primers went into the PCR. Clones were sequenced by immunoSEQ multiplex PCR, and TCRdb holds only the in-frame ones, with some missing. The sample contains 200,000 to 250,000 clones, around 85% of which appear only once. Donors were ostensibly healthy at sampling, although undocumented immune exposures were probable. Findings of the study overall: Immune exposure was documented only through CMV serostatus. HLA restriction was apparent for most CMV-associated TCR beta chains in a later analysis. A further, later analysis showed that HLA-associated TCR beta chains (compared with equally common others) were more clonally expanded.

Source material: PBMCs. The sequence derives from a human donor in good health.

The CDR3 nucleotides read TGTTCCAGCACCACGCCTTGGGGGAGGTCACACACAGATACGCAGTATTTT. This gives the protein CSSTTPWGRSHTDTQYF. The chain has TRBV7-9 and TRBJ2-3; a weak D match, TRBD2 (6 bases). Looked up from germline, CDR1 is SEHNR and CDR2 is FQNEAQ (reference sequence). The CDR3 has 17 amino acids.